The clone carrying this TCR beta chain was picked up a small number of times. Its matching antigen is unknown. Use of 60 Vbeta and 13 Jbeta primers characterized the PCR. Data came from immunoSEQ multiplex PCR; TCRdb stores just in-frame clones and leaves some out. This sample has some 120,000 clones; around 74% occur once, and the top ten carry 1.6%. This sample was taken from a study of cytomegalovirus exposure and HLA in healthy donors. General study findings and limits: The study recorded 160 or so TCR beta chains that were cytomegalovirus-associated. Common viral pathogens seemed, in a later analysis, to connect with several of the most significant clusters. Upon later analysis, HLA-associated TCR beta chains proved more clonally expanded than other, equally common chains. Rare TCR sequences dominated, though some public TCRs recurred in many donors.

V was clipped by 4 bases and J by 5 bases; unmatched bases: 6. CDR1 and CDR2 (germline): MDHEN, SYDVKM. The CDR3 has 16 amino acids. The receptor was derived from a young woman in good health and CMV-seronegative. The chain has TRBV28 and TRBJ2-1, with 12 bases matching TRBD2. The material sequenced was PBMCs. The CDR3 loop reads CASSSSGGANNNEQFF. The CDR3 DNA sequence: TGTGCCAGCAGTTCTAGCGGGGGGGCCAACAACAATGAGCAGTTCTTC.